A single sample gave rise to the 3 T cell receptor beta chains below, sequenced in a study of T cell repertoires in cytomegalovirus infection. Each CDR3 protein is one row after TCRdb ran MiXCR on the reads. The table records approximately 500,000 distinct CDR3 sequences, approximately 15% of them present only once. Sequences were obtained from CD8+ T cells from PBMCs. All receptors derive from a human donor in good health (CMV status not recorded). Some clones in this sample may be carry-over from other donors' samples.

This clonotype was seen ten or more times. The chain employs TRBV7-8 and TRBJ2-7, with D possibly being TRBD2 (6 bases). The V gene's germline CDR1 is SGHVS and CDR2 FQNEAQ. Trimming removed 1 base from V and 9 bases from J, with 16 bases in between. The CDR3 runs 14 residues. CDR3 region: CASSLGTTVFGQYF. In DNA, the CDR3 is TGTGCCAGCAGCTTAGGGACTACAGTTTTCGGGCAGTACTTC.

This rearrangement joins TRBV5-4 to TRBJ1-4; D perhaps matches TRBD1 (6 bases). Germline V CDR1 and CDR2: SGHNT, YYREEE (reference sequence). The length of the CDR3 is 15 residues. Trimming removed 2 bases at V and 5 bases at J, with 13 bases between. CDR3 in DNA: TGTGCCAGCAGCTTATGGGGGCAGCAGAATGAAAAACTGTTTTTT. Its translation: CASSLWGQQNEKLFF.

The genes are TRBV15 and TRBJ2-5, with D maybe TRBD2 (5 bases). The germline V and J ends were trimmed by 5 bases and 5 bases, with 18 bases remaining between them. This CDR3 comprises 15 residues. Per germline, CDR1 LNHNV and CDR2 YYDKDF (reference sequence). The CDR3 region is CATSSPGSEAETQYF. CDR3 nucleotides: TGTGCCACCAGCTCGCCGGGGTCCGAGGCGGAGACCCAGTACTTC. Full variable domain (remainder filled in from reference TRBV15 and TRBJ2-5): DAMVIQNPRYQVTQFGKPVTLSCSQTLNHNVMYWYQQKSSQAPKLLFHYYDKDFNNEADTPDNFQSRRPNTSFCFLDIRSPGLGDTAMYLCATSSPGSEAETQYFGPGTRLLVL.